The 13 T cell receptor beta chains given below trace back to one sample, sequenced in a study of a mutant IDH1 vaccine in newly diagnosed glioma. Time point noted: week 23, last vaccination. Vaccine doses each comprised 300 ug of mutant IDH1 20-mer peptide, with topical imiquimod. These receptors' antigens are unknown. The method was immunoSEQ multiplex PCR; TCRdb's version includes in-frame clones alone and lacks a portion of them. Of 25,000 to 35,000 clones in the sample, 88% were seen once. The sequences come from PBMCs, collected from a glioma patient whose treatment included an IDH1 peptide vaccine. All receptors come from a man aged 40-49 years with glioma.

In its sample, this clone was seen once. The CDR3 loop reads CASSLRTGGSSYEQYF. DNA for the CDR3: TGTGCCAGCAGCTTACGGACAGGGGGGTCCTCCTACGAGCAGTACTTC. This sequence joins TRBV7-9 and TRBJ2-7; 10 bases fit TRBD1. CDR3 size: 16 residues. The V gene end was trimmed by 2 bases and the J gene end by 0 bases; junction bases not matched to a gene: 4. The V gene's germline CDR1 is SEHNR and CDR2 FQNEAQ (reference sequence).

The J gene is TRBJ1-2, the V gene TRBV5-8; 8 bases align to TRBD1. V trimming: 3 bases; J trimming: 1 base; junction bases outside the gene matches: 11. This CDR3 contains 17 residues. Germline-derived CDR1 and CDR2 are SGHTS and YDEGEE. For the CDR3, the DNA is TGTGCCAGCAGCTGGGGGACAGGCCCCTCCGATAACTATGGCTACACCTTC. It specifies CASSWGTGPSDNYGYTF.

This clone was detected once. Here the CDR3 DNA reads TGCAGCGTTGATGCCCCAGGGGGGGAGACCCAGTACTTC. The encoded protein is CSVDAPGGETQYF. The chain links TRBV29-1 to TRBJ2-5, with a tentative D call TRBD1 (7 bases). The CDR3 loop spans 13 amino acids. Per germline, CDR1 SQVTM and CDR2 ANQGSEA. V was pared by 3 bases and J by 5 bases, with 13 bases between.

The chain recombines TRBV7-8 with TRBJ2-5; either TRBD1 or TRBD2 may fit D (6 bases each). The V gene's germline CDR1 is SGHVS and CDR2 FQNEAQ. Trimming removed 5 bases at V and 4 bases at J, with 17 bases between. The CDR3 has 15 residues. The CDR3 DNA is TGTGCCAGCAGCATCGGGACCGGGGGCTTAGAGACCCAGTACTTC. It encodes CASSIGTGGLETQYF.

The CDR3 is CSVEKFGDRGSPPYQQYV. CDR3 bases: TGCAGCGTTGAAAAGTTCGGTGACAGGGGGTCCCCTCCGTACCAGCAGTACGTC. The chain has TRBV29-1 and TRBJ2-7; 9 bases are shared with TRBD1. The CDR3 is 18 amino acids. The V and J ends lost 2 bases and 8 bases, in that order; junction bases with no gene match: 22. From germline, CDR1 is SQVTM and CDR2 ANQGSEA.

The chain uses TRBV28 and TRBJ1-1; no clear D gene. This CDR3 has 14 amino acids. V gave up 2 bases and J gave up 0 bases, with 7 bases separating them. From germline, CDR1 is MDHEN and CDR2 SYDVKM. DNA of the CDR3: TGTGCCAGCAGTTTAATCGGGGTGAACACTGAAGCTTTCTTT. Protein: CASSLIGVNTEAFF.

This chain connects TRBV15 to TRBJ2-1, with D perhaps TRBD2 (9 bases). In germline, CDR1 is LNHNV, CDR2 YYDKDF (reference sequence). V was cut by 5 bases and J by 7 bases, with 33 bases left in between. This CDR3 comprises 20 residues. Here the CDR3 DNA reads TGTGCCACCAGCCCTTGGGGCGGCAGGGGGCCTAGCGGGAAAAATAATGAGCAGTTCTTC. Translation: CATSPWGGRGPSGKNNEQFF.

The chain has TRBV4-3 and TRBJ2-7; 9 positions match TRBD2. Germline V gives CDR1 LGHNA, CDR2 YSLEER. The ends lost 0 bases at V and 9 bases at J; junction bases unmatched: 9. The CDR3 sequence is 15 residues long. The CDR3 loop is CASSQDLGGRALQYF. The CDR3 coding sequence is TGCGCCAGCAGCCAAGATCTCGGCGGGAGGGCTCTGCAGTACTTC.

The chain employs TRBV11-3 and TRBJ1-6; D remains unclear. CDR3 length equals 17 residues. The ends were cut back, 5 bases at V and 0 bases at J, with 14 bases in the middle. CDR1 is SGHNT, CDR2 YENEEA, per germline. The CDR3 DNA reads as TGTGCCAGCAGCCAAAACCCCAGGAGCTCCTATAATTCACCCCTCCACTTT. This sequence encodes CASSQNPRSSYNSPLHF.

The V and J genes are TRBV6-1 and TRBJ1-5; D remains ambiguous. Germline CDR1 is MNHNS and CDR2 is SASEGT. V dropped 6 bases and J dropped 0 bases, with 12 bases sitting between them. The CDR3 covers 15 residues. The CDR3 reads CASSLLRSSNQPQHF. The DNA for the CDR3 is TGTGCCAGCAGCCTCCTGAGGAGTAGCAATCAGCCCCAGCATTTT.

The chain links TRBV5-1 to TRBJ2-7; 8 bases map to TRBD1. In germline, CDR1 is SGHRS, CDR2 YFSETQ. CDR3 length: 15 residues. V lost 5 bases, J lost 9 bases, and 16 bases stayed unmatched. The CDR3 DNA reads TGCGCCAGCAGGTCCTCCGGACAGGGTGAAGATAGGCAGTACTTC. It encodes CASRSSGQGEDRQYF.

The rearrangement joins TRBV5-8 to TRBJ2-1, with D tentatively TRBD1 (6 bases). The length of the CDR3 is 15 residues. The V end was cut by 5 bases, the J end by 8 bases, with 20 bases between. Germline CDR1 is SGHTS and CDR2 is YDEGEE. In nucleotides, the CDR3 is TGTGCCAGCAGAACCGGGACATCCGAATACGATGAGCAGTTCTTC. Protein product: CASRTGTSEYDEQFF.

This rearrangement joins TRBV10-3 to TRBJ2-1; TRBD2 matches 11 bases. This CDR3 has 17 amino acids. Germline V gene lookup returns CDR1 ENHRY and CDR2 SYGVKD. Trimming cost V 0 bases and J 7 bases; bases outside gene matches: 8. This CDR3 is CAISESVAGGPRNEQFF. The CDR3 region has the DNA TGTGCCATCAGTGAGTCGGTAGCGGGAGGGCCACGGAATGAGCAGTTCTTC.